The next 19 T cell receptor beta chains were all read from a single sample in a study of control samples from healthy donors and cancer patients. The data were produced by immunoSEQ multiplex PCR, yet TCRdb's version contains in-frame clones alone and is incomplete. The repertoire holds 390,000 or so clones, with roughly 90% as singletons. What was sequenced was PBMCs. The receptors here all came from a man aged 35-49 years with head and neck cancer.

The J gene is TRBJ1-2, the V gene TRBV29-1; perhaps TRBD1 as D (5 bases). V dropped 6 bases and J dropped 6 bases, with 17 bases sitting between them. CDR1 and CDR2 (germline): SQVTM, ANQGSEA. The CDR3 is made up of 13 amino acids. The CDR3 is CSVMFPGGDGYTF. Here the CDR3 DNA reads TGCAGCGTAATGTTTCCGGGGGGTGATGGCTACACCTTC. Full variable domain (remainder filled in from reference TRBV29-1 and TRBJ1-2): SAVISQKPSRDICQRGTSLTIQCQVDSQVTMMFWYRQQPGQSLTLIATANQGSEATYESGFVIDKFPISRPNLTFSTLTVSNMSPEDSSIYLCSVMFPGGDGYTFGSGTRLTVV.

The chain links TRBV3-1 (or the pseudogene TRBV3-2) to TRBJ2-3; D is unresolved. This CDR3 comprises 16 residues. Germline V CDR1 and CDR2: LGHDT, YNNKEL (reference sequence). V lost 1 base to trimming and J lost 2 bases, with 13 bases between them. CDR3 region: CASSQARAGPTDTQYF. The CDR3 DNA is TGTGCCAGCAGCCAAGCTCGTGCAGGCCCCACAGATACGCAGTATTTT.

The chain is built from TRBV30 and TRBJ1-1; no definite D call. Germline V gene lookup returns CDR1 GTSNPN and CDR2 SVGIG (reference sequence). This CDR3 is 11 amino acids long. Trimming shortened V by 5 bases and J by 4 bases, and 8 bases separated the two germline ends. DNA for the CDR3: TGTGCCTGGGTGGAGAGCACTGAAGCTTTCTTT. Translating gives CAWVESTEAFF.

The rearrangement joins TRBV11-2 to TRBJ1-1; TRBD1 might be the D (5 bases). The CDR3 contains 14 residues. V lost 6 bases and J lost 6, with 17 bases in between. CDR1 is SGHAT and CDR2 is FQNNGV in the germline V gene. CDR3 amino acids: CASSYSTGVSEAFF. CDR3 in DNA: TGTGCCAGCAGTTACAGTACAGGAGTTTCTGAAGCTTTCTTT.

This chain connects TRBV7-9 to TRBJ2-7; D uncertain. V was pared by 7 bases and J by 5 bases, with 3 bases between. Germline V gene sequence: CDR1 SEHNR, CDR2 FQNEAQ (reference sequence). The length of the CDR3 is 9 residues. The CDR3 sequence: CASKHEQYF. CDR3 bases: TGTGCCAGCAAGCACGAGCAGTACTTC.

The chain carries TRBV5-1 and TRBJ1-5, with 7 bases fitting TRBD1. V shed 0 bases, J shed 9 bases, and the junction held 9 bases outside the gene matches. CDR3 length: 15 residues. CDR1 is SGHRS, CDR2 YFSETQ, per germline. CDR3: CASSLEGGRGRPQHF. DNA for the CDR3: TGCGCCAGCAGCTTGGAAGGCGGCAGGGGGAGGCCCCAGCATTTT.

The gene calls are TRBV12-3 or TRBV12-4 and TRBJ1-5; D not certain. CDR3 length equals 13 residues. V was clipped by 4 bases and J by 0 bases, with 4 bases between them. The CDR3 reads CASSSYSNQPQHF. CDR3 sequence (DNA): TGTGCCAGCAGTTCTTATAGCAATCAGCCCCAGCATTTT.

The chain is built from TRBV7-6 and TRBJ2-1; 8 nucleotides align to TRBD2. With 5 bases clipped from V and 5 bases from J, the junction kept 5 bases outside the gene matches. The CDR3 spans 14 residues. Germline V gene sequence: CDR1 SGHVS, CDR2 FNYEAQ. CDR3 sequence: CASSRTGGNNEQFF. The CDR3 DNA follows: TGTGCCAGCAGCCGGACGGGGGGGAACAATGAGCAGTTCTTC.

The chain couples TRBV28 to TRBJ1-3; 7 bases align to TRBD1. CDR3 length: 18 amino acids. CDR1 MDHEN and CDR2 SYDVKM come from the germline V gene. The J segment lost 0 bases and the V segment lost 5 bases, leaving 13 bases of the junction unmatched. CDR3 DNA: TGTGCCAGCAGTGGATACCTAGGGACAGTAAGCTCTGGAAACACCATATATTTT. This sequence encodes CASSGYLGTVSSGNTIYF.

The chain employs TRBV20-1 and TRBJ2-1, with a possible D match to TRBD2 (5 bases). This CDR3 is built from 14 residues. CDR1 and CDR2 (germline): DFQATT, SNEGSKA (reference sequence). The ends were cut back, 3 bases at V and 2 bases at J, with 11 bases in the middle. The CDR3 here is CSASSSATYNEQFF. The CDR3 bases are TGCAGTGCTAGTAGTAGCGCGACCTACAATGAGCAGTTCTTC.

This sequence joins TRBV5-1 and TRBJ1-2, with D maybe TRBD1 (5 bases). V was cut by 0 bases and J by 2 bases, with 11 bases left in between. CDR1 is SGHRS, CDR2 YFSETQ, per germline. This CDR3 spans 15 amino acids. In DNA, the CDR3 is TGCGCCAGCAGCTTGGGGGGCGCACAAAACTATGGCTACACCTTC. It is translated as CASSLGGAQNYGYTF.

J is TRBJ2-7 and V is TRBV3-1 (or the pseudogene TRBV3-2), with 8 nucleotides matching TRBD1. This CDR3 has 14 residues. The junction had 2 bases not matched to a gene; V was cut back by 2 bases and J by 2 bases. Germline CDR1 LGHDT, CDR2 YNNKEL (reference sequence). DNA of the CDR3: TGTGCCAGCAGCCAACAGGGGGCGGCCTACGAGCAGTACTTC. Encoded protein: CASSQQGAAYEQYF.

This rearrangement joins TRBV6-5 to TRBJ1-5, with a weak D call TRBD1 (6 bases). This CDR3 region has 14 residues. Between the trimmed V and J ends, which lost 6 bases and 5 bases, there was a span of 14 bases. Germline CDR1 is MNHEY and CDR2 is SVGAGI. The CDR3 DNA reads as TGTGCCAGCAGCCAGGGGACCGGAGATCAGCCCCAGCATTTT. Its protein is CASSQGTGDQPQHF.

J is TRBJ1-2 and V is TRBV28; a weak D match, TRBD1 (6 bases). The CDR3 runs 13 residues. The V end was cut by 3 bases, the J end by 3 bases, with 8 bases between. CDR1 MDHEN and CDR2 SYDVKM come from the germline V gene. The CDR3 nucleotides read TGTGCCAGCAGTTTTACAGGGCACTATGGCTACACCTTC. It translates to CASSFTGHYGYTF.

This rearrangement joins TRBV30 to TRBJ2-7; TRBD1 aligns across 11 bases. The CDR3 runs to 14 residues. V dropped 6 bases and J dropped 5; count of bases not matched to a gene: 9. CDR1 and CDR2 from the germline V gene are GTSNPN and SVGIG (reference sequence). In DNA, the CDR3 is TGTGCCTGCGAGTCCTGGACAGGGGGCCACGAGCAGTACTTC. Translating gives CACESWTGGHEQYF.

The V gene is TRBV18, the J gene TRBJ1-5; no firm D call. The V gene's germline CDR1 is KGHSH and CDR2 LQKENI. V lost 0 bases and J 7 bases, leaving 7 bases between the germline ends. This CDR3 contains 13 residues. Here the CDR3 DNA reads TGTGCCAGCTCACCACCGAGCGGGCAGCCCCAGCATTTT. As protein: CASSPPSGQPQHF.

This clone was found once. J is TRBJ2-5 and V is TRBV6-2 or TRBV6-3; a weak D match, TRBD2 (6 bases). V lost 6 bases, J lost 5 bases, and 22 bases lay in between. The CDR3 length is 16 residues. The germline CDR1 and CDR2 sequences are MNHEY and SVGEGT. CDR3 in amino acids: CASSSPAGGVKETQYF. In DNA, the CDR3 is TGTGCCAGCAGCTCCCCAGCGGGTGGGGTAAAGGAGACCCAGTACTTC.

The rearrangement joins TRBV5-1 to TRBJ2-7; 12 nucleotides match TRBD2. CDR1 SGHRS and CDR2 YFSETQ come from the germline V gene. V shed 4 bases, J shed 6 bases, and the junction held 5 bases outside the gene matches. CDR3 size: 14 residues. The CDR3 sequence: CASSVTSGSSEQYF. In DNA, the CDR3 is TGCGCCAGCAGCGTGACTAGCGGGAGTTCCGAGCAGTACTTC.

The chain recombines TRBV7-3 with TRBJ2-7, with D perhaps TRBD1 (6 bases). The V gene lost 5 bases and the J gene lost 0 bases, with 11 bases spanning the gap. The CDR3 is 14 residues long. The V gene's germline CDR1 is SGHTA and CDR2 FQGTGA. CDR3: CASSKNRDSYEQYF. CDR3 nucleotides: TGTGCCAGCAGCAAAAACAGGGACTCCTACGAGCAGTACTTC.